This entry describes one T cell receptor (beta chain). The antigen is undetermined. This sample was included in a study of shared clonotypes between healthy human individuals. CDR3 length equals 16 residues. The V and J ends lost 0 bases and 4 bases respectively, with 14 bases between them. The V gene's germline CDR1 is SGHKS and CDR2 YYEKEE (reference sequence). Study conclusions and caveats: Exclusively blood specimens were collected; tissue repertoires likely differ. The diversity represented, both genetic and in exposure history, was limited by few donors.

Repertoires were generated with immunoSEQ multiplex PCR, while TCRdb's copy carries only in-frame clones and drops some. The repertoire holds some 2,500,000 clones, with roughly 93% as singletons. The sample taken for sequencing was naive CD4+ T cells from PBMCs. The subset was: CD45RA+ positively selected. The TCR sequence derives from a man younger than 30 in good health. Some clones in this sample may be carry-over from other donors' samples. The chain links TRBV5-5 to TRBJ2-4; D possibly corresponds to TRBD1 (6 bases). The chain's CDR3 is CASSLVGSGDKNIQYF. The CDR3 nucleotides read TGTGCCAGCAGCTTGGTGGGCTCAGGGGATAAAAACATTCAGTACTTC.